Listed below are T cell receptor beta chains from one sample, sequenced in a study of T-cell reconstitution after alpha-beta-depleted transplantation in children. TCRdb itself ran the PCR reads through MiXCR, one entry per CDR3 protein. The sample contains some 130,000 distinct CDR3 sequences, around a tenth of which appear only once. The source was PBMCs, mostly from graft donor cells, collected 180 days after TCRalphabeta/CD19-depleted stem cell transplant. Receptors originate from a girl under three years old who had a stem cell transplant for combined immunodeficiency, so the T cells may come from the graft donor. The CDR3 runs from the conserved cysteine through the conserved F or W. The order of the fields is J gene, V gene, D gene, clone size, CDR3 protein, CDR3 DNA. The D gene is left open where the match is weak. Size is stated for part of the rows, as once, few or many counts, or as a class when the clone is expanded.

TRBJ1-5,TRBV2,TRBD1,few,CASSLLGTDNQPQHF,TGTGCCAGCAGCCTACTCGGGACAGACAATCAGCCCCAGCATTTT
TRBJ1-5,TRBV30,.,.,CAWSPGHPSQHF,TGTGCCTGGAGTCCGGGACACCCTTCCCAGCATTTT
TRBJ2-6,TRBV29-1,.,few,CSVGGPGANVLTF,TGCAGCGTTGGAGGACCTGGGGCCAACGTCCTGACTTTC
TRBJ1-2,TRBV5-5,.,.,CASSLSGPRMGGYTF,TGTGCCAGCAGCCTCAGCGGGCCTCGGATGGGTGGCTACACCTTC
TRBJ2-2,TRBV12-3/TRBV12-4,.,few,CASSVQGITGELFF,TGTGCCAGCAGTGTACAGGGAATCACCGGGGAGCTGTTTTTT
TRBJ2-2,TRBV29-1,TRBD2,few,CSVVRGGAGELFF,TGCAGCGTTGTTCGGGGAGGGGCCGGGGAGCTGTTTTTT
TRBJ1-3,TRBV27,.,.,CASSSGALPGNTIYF,TGTGCCAGCAGTTCGGGGGCTCTGCCTGGAAACACCATATATTTT
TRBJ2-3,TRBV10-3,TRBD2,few,CAILAGGTDTQYF,TGTGCCATTTTAGCGGGGGGCACAGATACGCAGTATTTT
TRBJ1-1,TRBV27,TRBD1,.,CASRDRVNTEAFF,TGTGCCAGCAGAGACAGGGTGAACACTGAAGCTTTCTTT
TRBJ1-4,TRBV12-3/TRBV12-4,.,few,CASRGWGGDEKLFF,TGTGCCAGCAGGGGTTGGGGGGGTGATGAAAAACTGTTTTTT
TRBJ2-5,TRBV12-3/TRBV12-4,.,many,CASSSPAGFPETQYF,TGTGCCAGCAGCTCACCAGCGGGTTTCCCGGAGACCCAGTACTTC
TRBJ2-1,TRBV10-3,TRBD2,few,CAIRRGLGKSSYNEQFF,TGTGCCATCAGGAGGGGACTAGGTAAGAGCTCCTACAATGAGCAGTTCTTC
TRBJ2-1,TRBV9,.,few,CASGEGGARNEQFF,TGTGCCAGTGGGGAGGGGGGGGCCAGGAATGAGCAGTTCTTC
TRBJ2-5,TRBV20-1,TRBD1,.,CSACDRGSWTQYF,TGCAGTGCTTGTGACAGGGGGTCATGGACCCAGTACTTC
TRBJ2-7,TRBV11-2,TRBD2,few,CASSSKREGLYEQYF,TGTGCCAGCAGCTCAAAGCGGGAGGGCCTCTACGAGCAGTACTTC
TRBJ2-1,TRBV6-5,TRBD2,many,CASSYSRSWLAGYNEQFF,TGTGCCAGCAGTTACTCGAGAAGTTGGCTAGCGGGTTACAATGAGCAGTTCTTC
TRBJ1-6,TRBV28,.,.,CASGTSYNSPLHF,TGTGCCAGTGGAACCTCCTATAATTCACCCCTCCACTTT
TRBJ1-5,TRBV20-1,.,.,CSARDNFSNQPQHF,TGCAGTGCTAGAGATAATTTTAGCAATCAGCCCCAGCATTTT
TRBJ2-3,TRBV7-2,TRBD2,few,CASSNSRLAGGKEWHF,TGTGCCAGCAGCAATTCCCGACTAGCGGGAGGGAAGGAGTGGCATTTT
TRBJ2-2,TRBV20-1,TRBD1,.,CSAPGTGATGELFF,TGCAGTGCCCCTGGGACAGGGGCAACCGGGGAGCTGTTTTTT
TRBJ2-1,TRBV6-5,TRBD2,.,CASSSLLAGGLGSYNEQFF,TGTGCCAGCAGTTCCCTCCTAGCGGGGGGCTTAGGCTCCTACAATGAGCAGTTCTTC
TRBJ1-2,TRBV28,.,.,CASTDGRYYGYTF,TGTGCCAGCACCGATGGACGGTATTATGGCTACACCTTC
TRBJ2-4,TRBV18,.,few,CASSPHSPGAAGNIQYF,TGTGCCAGCTCACCACATAGCCCCGGGGCGGCGGGGAACATTCAGTACTTC
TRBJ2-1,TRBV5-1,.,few,CASRSVRGVTYNEQFF,TGCGCCAGCAGGTCTGTTCGAGGAGTGACCTACAATGAGCAGTTCTTC
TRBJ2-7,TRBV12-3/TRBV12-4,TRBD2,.,CASSSRTSVSYEQYF,TGTGCCAGCAGTTCTAGGACTAGCGTCTCCTACGAGCAGTACTTC
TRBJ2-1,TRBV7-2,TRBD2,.,CASSNQGLAGGTGGFF,TGTGCCAGCAGCAACCAAGGACTAGCGGGAGGTACCGGGGGGTTCTTC
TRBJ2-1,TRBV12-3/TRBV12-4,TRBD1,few,CASSLGDRDVNEQFF,TGTGCCAGCAGTTTAGGGGACAGGGACGTCAATGAGCAGTTCTTC
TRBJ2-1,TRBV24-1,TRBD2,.,CATSGTSGRNDNEQFF,TGTGCCACCAGTGGGACTAGCGGGAGGAACGACAATGAGCAGTTCTTC
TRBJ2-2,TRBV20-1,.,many,CSARSGKGTGELFF,TGCAGTGCTCGGTCGGGGAAGGGGACCGGGGAGCTGTTTTTT
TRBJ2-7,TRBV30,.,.,CAERRLYEQYF,TGTGCCGAAAGGCGACTCTACGAGCAGTACTTC
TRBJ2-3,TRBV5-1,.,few,CASSRTTDTDTQYF,TGCGCCAGCAGCCGGACGACAGACACAGATACGCAGTATTTT
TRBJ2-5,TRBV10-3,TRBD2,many,CAISGAGGQETQYF,TGTGCCATCTCAGGAGCGGGAGGTCAAGAGACCCAGTACTTC
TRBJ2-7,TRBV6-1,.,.,CASSEALLGIYEQYF,TGTGCCAGCAGTGAAGCGCTTCTGGGCATCTACGAGCAGTACTTC
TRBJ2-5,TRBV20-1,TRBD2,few,CSARLAGGLRAQYF,TGCAGTGCTCGACTAGCGGGGGGCCTTCGGGCCCAGTACTTC
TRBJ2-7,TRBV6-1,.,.,CASSTGYESLDEQYF,TGTGCCAGCAGTACAGGGTACGAGAGCTTGGACGAGCAGTACTTC
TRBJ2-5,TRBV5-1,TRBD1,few,CASSLRGGAGTQYF,TGCGCCAGCAGCTTGAGAGGGGGCGCAGGGACCCAGTACTTC
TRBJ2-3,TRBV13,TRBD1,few,CASSGRQGMQSDTQYF,TGTGCCAGCAGCGGGCGACAGGGGATGCAGTCGGATACGCAGTATTTT
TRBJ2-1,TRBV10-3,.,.,CAISEYRGRSYNEQFF,TGTGCCATCAGTGAGTACCGGGGCCGCTCCTACAATGAGCAGTTCTTC
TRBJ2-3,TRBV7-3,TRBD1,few,CASSLTGTGALTDTQYF,TGTGCCAGCAGCCTCACCGGGACAGGGGCACTCACAGATACGCAGTATTTT
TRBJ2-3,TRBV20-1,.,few,CSAAQPSEIADTQYF,TGCAGTGCCGCACAACCCTCAGAAATCGCAGATACGCAGTATTTT
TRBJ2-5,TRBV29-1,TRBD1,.,CSVAKGADRAQETQYF,TGCAGCGTCGCCAAAGGGGCGGACAGGGCTCAAGAGACCCAGTACTTC
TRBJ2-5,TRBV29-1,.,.,CSVQGSRETQYF,TGCAGCGTTCAGGGTTCCCGAGAGACCCAGTACTTC